This record looks at one T cell receptor (beta chain) sequence and its context. The antigen is unknown. This CDR3 has 13 residues. Germline CDR1 reads LGHDT; CDR2 reads YNNKEL (reference sequence). The source of the sample is a study of blood T cells in healthy people across ages. The study, taken as a whole, reports: Lack of knowledge of donor CMV status possibly confounded expanded clonotype changes. Long-lived donors exceeded aged donors in naive CD4+ cells and diversity. Estimated diversity, derived from one million T cells, was regarded as an underestimate.

Alongside a J-beta primer mix, a sample-barcoded 5' primer served in a second PCR lasting roughly 6 to 11 cycles. TCRdb itself ran the 5' RACE reads through MiXCR, one entry per CDR3 protein. This table holds about 1 million distinct CDR3 sequences, less than 50% found once. Every sample yielded at least 7 million isolated PBMCs. Sample: blood. The sequence was obtained from a woman in her sixties or seventies in good health. The chain uses TRBV3-1 and TRBJ2-4, with no clear D. The J call is doubtful: the DNA matches TRBJ2-7 better. CDR3 sequence: CASSPPPFHEQYF. As DNA, the CDR3 is TGTGCCAGCAGCCCACCCCCTTTTCACGAGCAGTACTTC.